This is a list of T cell receptor beta chains from one sample in a study of CXCR3-negative and CXCR3-positive naive CD8 T cells. TCRdb reprocessed the 5' RACE reads; each CDR3 protein has one entry and no DNA is given. The sample's table shows about 3,400 distinct CDR3 sequences. Sequenced: naive CXCR3- CD8+ T cells from blood. Receptors were obtained from a human donor in good health. Some clones in this sample may be carry-over from other donors' samples. Each CDR3 is given with its conserved first and last residue. Rows give clone size only sometimes, using once, few, many, or a class for an expanded clone.

J gene | V gene | clone size | CDR3 protein
TRBJ2-3 | TRBV12-3/TRBV12-4 | medium-sized | CASSSPSGPGSDTQYF
TRBJ2-2 | TRBV5-6 | medium-sized | CASSQAGLGGTGELFF
TRBJ2-3 | TRBV3-1 | NA | CASSLLAGNLADTQYF
TRBJ2-7 | TRBV20-1 | medium-sized | CSARDPGQYEQYF
TRBJ1-4 | TRBV20-1 | medium-sized | CSARTGDYNEKLFF
TRBJ1-1 | TRBV19 | NA | CASSILANTEAFF
TRBJ2-3 | TRBV29-1 | medium-sized | CSVENWATDTQYF
TRBJ2-3 | TRBV2 | medium-sized | CASSAADRPGTDTQYF
TRBJ2-5 | TRBV15 | medium-sized | CATSKGYWETGFQETQYF
TRBJ2-7 | TRBV27 | medium-sized | CASSFPGSYEQYF
TRBJ2-3 | TRBV29-1 | medium-sized | CSAPGGGERHLARTDTQYF
TRBJ1-2 | TRBV4-3 | medium-sized | CASSQAPGQGTYGYTF
TRBJ1-5 | TRBV6-6 | medium-sized | CASSYQTGINQPQHF
TRBJ2-1 | TRBV29-1 | medium-sized | CSVEMWTGTFF
TRBJ1-1 | TRBV13 | NA | CASRAGTTLNTEAFF
TRBJ2-7 | TRBV13 | medium-sized | CASSLEDSSYEQYF
TRBJ2-7 | TRBV11-2 | NA | CASSSGQALYEQYF
TRBJ2-1 | TRBV5-1 | NA | CASSLGGGHLPEQFF
TRBJ2-1 | TRBV4-3 | NA | CASSQVGNEQFF
TRBJ2-2 | TRBV29-1 | medium-sized | CTCFGAANTGELFF
TRBJ1-5 | TRBV6-2/TRBV6-3 | NA | CGRKEDALGISNQPQHF
TRBJ1-3 | TRBV14 | NA | CASSQEIGGPGNTIYF
TRBJ2-3 | TRBV29-1 | medium-sized | CSVDAGTGGYTQYF
TRBJ1-1 | TRBV12-5 | NA | CASGWNQENTEAFF